The 2 T cell receptor beta chains listed next were all sequenced from one sample in a study of cytomegalovirus exposure and HLA in healthy donors. Primers included in the PCR were 60 Vbeta and 13 Jbeta primers. The table came from immunoSEQ multiplex PCR; TCRdb's copy has only in-frame clones and leaves some out. Of around 230,000 clones in the sample, over 80% were seen once. The sequenced sample consisted of PBMCs. Source of these receptors: a man aged 40-50 years in good health and CMV-seropositive.

This chain joins TRBV19 and TRBJ2-1, with D tentatively TRBD2 (6 bases). Germline assignment: CDR1 LNHDA and CDR2 SQIVND (reference sequence). Trimming took off 3 bases at V and 10 bases at J, with 13 bases between the two ends. This CDR3 spans 13 amino acids. CDR3 protein: CASSIWDRGEQFF. Here the CDR3 DNA reads TGTGCCAGTAGTATTTGGGACCGGGGGGAGCAGTTCTTC.

The rearrangement joins TRBV7-3 to TRBJ2-3; TRBD2 matches 8 bases. The CDR3 runs 16 residues. Germline lookup yields CDR1 SGHTA and CDR2 FQGTGA. V was clipped by 2 bases and J by 6 bases; unmatched bases: 10. CDR3: CASSLLAGGPRDTQYF. The CDR3 DNA reads as TGTGCCAGCAGCTTACTAGCGGGTGGGCCGAGGGATACGCAGTATTTT.